This TCR beta chain was documented in a study of CD8 T cells in Susac syndrome (dated by TCRdb to between 2018 and 2021). Turning to the overall study: Among the sequenced Susac syndrome patients, about 6 had clinically active disease and about eight were in clinical remission. At the time of blood withdrawal, Susac syndrome patients were either therapy-naive, taking corticosteroids (with some also receiving IVIg), or on IVIg alone. Repertoire sequencing was used to test whether CD8+ T cell activation and differentiation in Susac syndrome was antigen driven.

RNA was extracted using the RNeasy kit, and roughly 0.5 to 1 ug of the RNA was reverse transcribed with random hexamers. The immunoSEQ multiplex PCR assay, which covers 54 Vbeta and 13 Jbeta segments, was used to amplify TCR beta CDR3 regions. PCR amplification bias was corrected by using a synthetic template baseline for primer optimization and computational correction. The paper's processing steps were these. Reads were assigned to V, D and J genes according to IMGT and analyzed in immunoSEQ Analyzer, with only productive sequences retained. Clonality was computed as one minus Shannon entropy normalized by log2 of the number of productive unique sequences. For each patient and control, public and private clones were evaluated among the 100 most prevalent clones. Clones were defined as Susac-specific when absent from the healthy and MS cohorts, from 1052 published viral clones and from other ImmuneACCESS disease sequences. The public reads were run again by TCRdb, first through fastp at Q25 and then through MiXCR, and only productive beta chains were kept. Entries that share a CDR3 protein sequence are merged under the most common genes and DNA. Clone size and V and J calls follow TCRdb, not the original study. The sample profile shows 150,000 to 200,000 distinct CDR3 sequences; more than 85% of them were found once. Jointly, the top ten make up about 0.1% of the sample.

The CDR3 starts with the cysteine, ends with the phenylalanine, and has 12 residues. Kept here is only the CDR3 DNA, which spans 36 bases and is read in frame from base 1. Looking up the germline V gene yields CDR1 SQVTM and CDR2 ANQGSEA. Between the V and J ends, shortened by 4 bases and 6 bases respectively, the junction contains 12 bases. Peripheral blood CD8+ and CD4+ T cells from healthy donors, Susac syndrome patients and multiple sclerosis patients were profiled by high-throughput TCR beta sequencing. The Susac syndrome patients fulfilled recently defined diagnostic criteria for definite or probable disease. Bulk CD8+ and CD4+ T cells were purified by magnetic negative isolation, while CD8+ TEMRA cells were enriched using FACS. Blood was drawn into EDTA tubes, processed within 24 hours, and PBMCs were isolated by density gradient centrifugation. PBMCs intended for TCR sequencing were cryopreserved in liquid nitrogen and were subsequently thawed in a 37 degrees C water bath. A purity of at least 90% was achieved for sorted or isolated CD4+, CD8+ and CD8+ TEMRA cells.

General findings and caveats noted by the study authors: In patients with Susac syndrome, the CD4+ T cell repertoire showed no detectable clonal expansion. The study acknowledged that relatively few individuals were included in the TCR sequencing and HLA analysis.

In the case of this clonotype: Its antigen is not yet known. No much larger clonotype is one base removed from it; base qualities were not supplied.

The TCR sequence derives from a human donor with Susac syndrome. The rearranged chain carries TRBV29-1 and TRBJ1-2; the D gene cannot be resolved reliably. The sample was CD4+ T cells from PBMCs. The nucleotide sequence is TGCAGCGTTGGAGGGTTTCGGCATGGCTACACCTTC. Its translation is CSVGGFRHGYTF.